This T cell receptor beta chain was obtained from a study of cytomegalovirus exposure and HLA in healthy donors. General study results and limits: A later analysis associated 15,000 or so TCR beta sequences with HLA alleles at a 0.05 false discovery rate.

The CDR3 is 12 residues long. Germline CDR1 and CDR2: SQVTM and ANQGSEA. Worth noting for this clone: Its target is unknown.

Primers included in the PCR were 60 Vbeta and 13 Jbeta primers. Authors' data handling: In a later analysis, 60 million to 90 million unique TCR beta chains included roughly 11 million shared by two or more donors. Sequencing was performed with immunoSEQ multiplex PCR; in TCRdb, only in-frame clones are kept and a portion is missing. The D gene and trimming were derived from the DNA, and the V and J assignments and clone size from that table. Here the sample spans about 69,000 clones, 65% to 70% being singletons. This clonotype was obtained from a woman aged 25 to 39 in good health and CMV-seronegative. The sample taken for sequencing was PBMCs. The genes are TRBV29-1 and TRBJ2-5; the D gene is possibly TRBD1 (6 bases). The tail of the sequence fits TRBJ2-7 better, so the J call may be wrong. Here the CDR3 reads CSATGTAGEQYF. CDR3 in DNA: TGCAGCGCTACAGGGACCGCAGGCGAGCAGTACTTC.